The T cell receptor beta chain described here comes from a study of shared T cell receptors in the human thymus. J was trimmed by 5 bases and V by 4 bases; bases with no gene match: 5. Germline V gene sequence: CDR1 SGHDN, CDR2 FVKESK. This CDR3 comprises 15 residues. Measured with immunoSEQ multiplex PCR; TCRdb has only the in-frame clones, and not every one. The repertoire consists of 640,000 or so clones, with 70% to 90% occurring once and the leading ten covering over 0.008%. The sample was also reused in another study, on human thymus T cells. That study reports: Healthy Finnish infants undergoing corrective surgery for congenital heart defects were the donors. It looked as if thymic and blood repertoires used V and J genes in a biased way. Reports from related research described highly overlapping thymic repertoires among unrelated individuals.

This clonotype was obtained from a boy in the first two years of life with a congenital heart defect. This sequence joins TRBV14 and TRBJ2-7; 13 nucleotides agree with TRBD2. Material for sequencing was thymocytes. The CDR3, as DNA: TGTGCCAGCAGCCGGACTAGCGGGAGATCCCACGAGCAGTACTTC. It specifies CASSRTSGRSHEQYF.